This paragraph reports one TCR beta chain. This sample was included in a study of T cell changes during pregnancy in multiple sclerosis. Clones were read by immunoSEQ multiplex PCR, and TCRdb kept only the in-frame ones, dropping some. Seen here are some 70,000 clones, more than 85% observed once, and the top ten hold less than 3.5%. V was shortened by 4 bases and J by 4 bases, with 18 bases between the two germline ends. Germline V gene sequence: CDR1 SGHNT, CDR2 YYREEE (reference sequence). CDR3 size: 15 residues. The source material was peripheral blood, sampled before pregnancy. The rearrangement links TRBV5-4 to TRBJ2-7; D might be TRBD1 (6 bases). The TCR comes from a female donor with multiple sclerosis, enrolled in a pregnancy study. CDR3 protein: CASSPSVGGGYEQYF. CDR3 sequence (DNA): TGTGCCAGCAGCCCTTCAGTTGGGGGCGGGTACGAGCAGTACTTC.